This is a list of T cell receptor beta chains from one sample in a study of T-cell reconstitution after alpha-beta-depleted transplantation in children. Each CDR3 protein gets one entry after TCRdb re-called the PCR reads with MiXCR. Here the sample spans hundreds of thousands of distinct CDR3 sequences, roughly a quarter being singletons. This specimen consisted of PBMCs, mostly from graft donor cells, obtained 360 days after TCRalphabeta/CD19-depleted stem cell transplant. Source of these receptors: a female patient aged 2-9 years who had a stem cell transplant for congenital amegakaryocytic thrombocytopenia, so the T cells may come from the graft donor. Both conserved end residues are part of each CDR3. The order of the fields is D gene, V gene, J gene, clone size, CDR3 DNA, CDR3 protein. The D gene is left open where the match is weak. The size entry is marked missing in some rows and otherwise reads once, few, many or a size class.

>.|TRBV3-1|TRBJ2-1|many
TGTGCCAGCGGGAGGAGCTCCTACAATGAGCAGTTCTTC
CASGRSSYNEQFF
>TRBD2|TRBV4-1|TRBJ2-5|.
TGCGCCAGCAGCCAAAGACTAGCGGGGGGGAAAGAGACCCAGTACTTC
CASSQRLAGGKETQYF
>.|TRBV7-8|TRBJ2-1|.
TGTGCCAGCAGCTCTAGTATCCCCCAGTTCTTC
CASSSSIPQFF
>.|TRBV4-3|TRBJ2-1|.
TGCGCCAGCAGCCAAGATTTGAGGGTCGCCTACAATGAGCAGTTCTTC
CASSQDLRVAYNEQFF
>TRBD2|TRBV24-1|TRBJ2-5|.
TGTGCCACCAGTGATCGGACTAGCGGCCTACAAGAGACCCAGTACTTC
CATSDRTSGLQETQYF
>TRBD1|TRBV29-1|TRBJ1-1|.
TGCAGCGTCCTACAGGGGGGGAACACTGAAGCTTTCTTT
CSVLQGGNTEAFF
>.|TRBV7-6|TRBJ2-2|many
TGTGCCAGCAGCTTAGATACGGGAGAGGACACCGGGGAGCTGTTTTTT
CASSLDTGEDTGELFF
>TRBD1|TRBV29-1|TRBJ2-7|.
TGCAGCGTTGAGGGATATACAGGGGACCCCTACGAGCAGTACTTC
CSVEGYTGDPYEQYF
>TRBD2|TRBV12-3/TRBV12-4|TRBJ2-3|few
TGTGCCAGCAGTTTACCAGTACTAGCGGGGGGCACAGATACGCAGTATTTT
CASSLPVLAGGTDTQYF
>TRBD2|TRBV14|TRBJ2-7|.
TGTGCCAGCAGCCAAGGCTGGCGGGGGTGGTACGAGCAGTACTTC
CASSQGWRGWYEQYF
>.|TRBV20-1|TRBJ1-2|many
TGCAGTGCCAATAATTGGGGCTCCAGGGGTGGCTACACCTTC
CSANNWGSRGGYTF
>.|TRBV13|TRBJ2-5|few
TGTGCCAGCAGCTCCCTGGACGGAGTCGAGACCCAGTACTTC
CASSSLDGVETQYF